This T cell receptor beta chain is drawn from a study of early T cells in non-severe SARS-CoV-2 infection. V was clipped by 2 bases and J by 6 bases, with 16 bases between them. This CDR3 spans 15 amino acids. Germline loops: CDR1 MNHEY, CDR2 SMNVEV (reference sequence). MiXCR, applied by TCRdb to the 5' RACE reads, yields one record per CDR3 protein. The profile shows approximately 98,000 distinct CDR3 sequences, about 12% of them singletons. The chain employs TRBV27 and TRBJ1-2; D unresolved. The source material was whole blood. This clonotype was sampled from an adult who was a healthcare worker with PCR-confirmed SARS-CoV-2 infection or an uninfected control (not recorded which). CDR3 residues: CASSLRSGEVDGYTF. Written as DNA, the CDR3 is TGTGCCAGCAGTTTAAGGAGCGGAGAAGTAGATGGCTACACCTTC.